The present TCR beta chain was sequenced within a study of blood T cell repertoires in COVID-19. Study summary: There were acute and convalescent COVID-19 samples, and they came from the United States, Italy and Spain. T cells, B-cell-depleted T cells, or PBMCs supplied cDNA or gDNA.

The germline CDR1 and CDR2 sequences are SGDLS and YYNGEE. The length of the CDR3 is 15 residues. V lost 4 bases, J lost 5 bases, and 18 bases lay in between. As originally analysed: For nucleated cells, counts were estimated from reference gene primer amplification. Sequencing was performed with immunoSEQ multiplex PCR; in TCRdb, only in-frame clones are kept and a portion is missing. The V and J calls and clone size are taken from that table; D and trimming were inferred from the DNA. The sample contains 250,000 to 350,000 clones, 85% of which appear only once. Input material: peripheral blood. The genes are TRBV9 and TRBJ2-5, with a weak D call TRBD1 (6 bases). The sequence came from a woman between 50 and 59 years old with active or convalescent COVID-19. CDR3 coding DNA: TGTGCCAGCAGCTTCACAGGGAAGGGCGAGGAGACCCAGTACTTC. Protein: CASSFTGKGEETQYF.